This T cell receptor beta chain was identified during a study of shared clonotypes between healthy human individuals. Study findings and constraints: The study sampled only blood, and tissue repertoires likely differ.

With respect to this clone: Its antigen is not identified. The sample carries other DNA sequences with the same CDR3.

Germline V gives CDR1 SGHRS, CDR2 YFSETQ. J gave up 4 bases and V 4 bases, and 5 bases lay outside the gene matches. The CDR3 runs 15 residues. Samples underwent the assay at deep level. Replicate PCRs from sorted subsets contained 200 ng DNA, which is 29,000 or so T cell genomes. Measured with immunoSEQ multiplex PCR; TCRdb has only the in-frame clones, and not every one. The table has about 1.5 million clones, under 99% seen once. Naive CD4+ cells were CD45RA-selected; the remaining cells were memory. The sequencing input was naive CD4+ T cells sorted from blood. Subset of the sample: CD45RA+ positively selected. The gene calls are TRBV5-1 and TRBJ2-7, with TRBD2 matching over 13 bases. The source of this sequence is a young man in good health. The CDR3 nucleotides are TGCGCCAGCAGCCCGGGACTAGCGGGGAATTACGAGCAGTACTTC. Translating it yields CASSPGLAGNYEQYF. The variable domain in full, with the rest retrieved from reference TRBV5-1 and TRBJ2-7, is KAGVTQTPRYLIKTRGQQVTLSCSPISGHRSVSWYQQTPGQGLQFLFEYFSETQRNKGNFPGRFSGRQFSNSRSEMNVSTLELGDSALYLCASSPGLAGNYEQYFGPGTRLTVT.